One and the same sample provided the 26 T cell receptor beta chains below, sequenced in a study of regulatory T cells in long-lasting Graves disease. Time point specified: newly diagnosed GD, antithyroid drugs for less than 3 months. After RNA was extracted from PBMCs, the TCR library was made from it. Library construction for TCR beta used iRepertoire HTBI primers and Arm-PCR of CDR3 regions. TCRdb processed the multiplex PCR reads anew with MiXCR; each CDR3 protein has one entry. Here the sample spans some 450,000 distinct CDR3 sequences, around 17% being singletons. These sequences were also reported in another study, on T cells in Graves' hyperthyroidism and ophthalmopathy.

Material: peripheral blood mononuclear cells (PBMCs), obtained at new diagnosis, from a patient treated with antithyroid drugs. Source of these receptors: a woman in her 30s with Graves disease.

This clonotype occurred many times. This chain joins TRBV30 and TRBJ2-1; TRBD2 matches at 11 bases. Germline lookup yields CDR1 GTSNPN and CDR2 SVGIG (reference sequence). This CDR3 has 15 amino acids. J gave up 5 bases and V 8 bases, and 11 bases lay outside the gene matches. The CDR3 DNA sequence: TGTGCCCTAACTAGCGGGAGTATTGAAAACAATGAGCAGTTCTTC. Its translation: CALTSGSIENNEQFF.

In this sample, this clonotype turned up many times. This rearrangement joins TRBV18 to TRBJ2-1; possibly TRBD1 for D (6 bases). The CDR3 has 14 amino acids. Trimming took off 1 base at V and 7 bases at J, with 11 bases between the two ends. From germline, CDR1 is KGHSH and CDR2 LQKENI. The CDR3 protein is CASSPRQDDNEQFF. Here the CDR3 DNA reads TGTGCCAGCTCACCACGACAGGATGATAATGAGCAGTTCTTC. The entire variable domain, with the rest obtained from reference TRBV18 and TRBJ2-1, is as follows: NAGVMQNPRHLVRRRGQEARLRCSPMKGHSHVYWYRQLPEEGLKFMVYLQKENIIDESGMPKERFSAEFPKEGPSILRIQQVVRGDSAAYFCASSPRQDDNEQFFGPGTRLTVL.

The chain carries TRBV10-3 and TRBJ2-3, with D perhaps TRBD1 (6 bases). The CDR3 runs to 15 residues. CDR1 is ENHRY, CDR2 SYGVKD, per germline. With 4 bases removed from V and 0 bases from J, the gap between germline ends came to 11 bases. CDR3 DNA: TGTGCCATCAGTGTGACAGGCGGGAGCACAGATACGCAGTATTTT. Residues: CAISVTGGSTDTQYF.

This clonotype came up many times. This sequence joins TRBV5-1 and TRBJ2-2; 9 bases align to TRBD1. This CDR3 is built from 17 residues. J was trimmed by 5 bases and V by 4 bases; bases with no gene match: 12. The V gene's germline CDR1 is SGHRS and CDR2 YFSETQ. This CDR3 reads CASSRVMRQGGTGELFF. CDR3 bases: TGCGCCAGCAGCAGGGTCATGAGACAGGGGGGAACCGGGGAGCTGTTTTTT.

Only a few counts were recorded for this clonotype. The chain couples TRBV5-5 to TRBJ2-7; no clear D. V dropped 1 base and J dropped 4 bases, with 15 bases sitting between them. Looked up from germline, CDR1 is SGHKS and CDR2 is YYEKEE (reference sequence). The CDR3 runs 15 residues. The CDR3 loop reads CASSLFPEVEYEQYF. The CDR3 DNA reads as TGTGCCAGCAGCTTGTTTCCAGAGGTGGAGTACGAGCAGTACTTC.

This clonotype was observed a few times. V usage is TRBV7-6 and J usage is TRBJ1-2; 7 positions agree with TRBD1. CDR3 size: 15 residues. Germline trimming cut 7 bases from V and 0 bases from J; bases unmatched to any gene: 8. Germline CDR1 and CDR2: SGHVS and FNYEAQ. The CDR3 protein is CASTPQGGANYGYTF. In DNA form, the CDR3 reads TGTGCCAGCACCCCCCAGGGGGGAGCTAACTATGGCTACACCTTC. Drawing the rest from reference TRBV7-6 and TRBJ1-2, the complete variable domain is GAGVSQSPRYKVTKRGQDVALRCDPISGHVSLYWYRQALGQGPEFLTYFNYEAQQDKSGLPNDRFSAERPEGSISTLTIQRTEQRDSAMYRCASTPQGGANYGYTFGSGTRLTVV.

This clonotype was detected only once. Being one base from a much bigger clone, this may be a read error. The chain recombines TRBV30 with TRBJ2-5; TRBD1 aligns across 8 bases. V trimming: 4 bases; J trimming: 6 bases; junction bases outside the gene matches: 7. The CDR3 length is 13 residues. Germline loops: CDR1 GTSNPN, CDR2 SVGIG (reference sequence). The CDR3 region has the DNA TGTGCCTGGACCAACAGGGGGTTGAAGACCCAGTACTTC. The encoded protein is CAWTNRGLKTQYF.

This clonotype was detected ten times or more. The chain employs TRBV3-1 and TRBJ1-6; D remains ambiguous. Per the germline V gene, CDR1 is LGHDT and CDR2 is YNNKEL (reference sequence). Trimming removed 1 base from V and 14 bases from J, with 6 bases in between. This CDR3 region has 11 residues. Here the CDR3 reads CASSQGASLHF. CDR3 DNA: TGTGCCAGCAGCCAAGGCGCATCCCTCCACTTT.

J is TRBJ1-2 and V is TRBV9; unclear D gene. V was trimmed by 4 bases and J by 7 bases, leaving 11 bases between them. This CDR3 is 12 amino acids long. Germline loops: CDR1 SGDLS, CDR2 YYNGEE. The CDR3 DNA sequence: TGTGCCAGCAGCTCCCCAACGGGTGGCTACACCTTC. Translation: CASSSPTGGYTF.

This clonotype occurred many times. The chain carries TRBV7-2 and TRBJ2-4; possible D gene TRBD1, 5 bases. Germline V lookup: CDR1 SGHTA, CDR2 FQGNSA. CDR3 length: 14 amino acids. Trimming removed 1 base at V and 5 bases at J, with 9 bases between. The DNA for the CDR3 is TGTGCCAGCAGCTTAGGACAGAATCAAAACATTCAGTACTTC. It encodes CASSLGQNQNIQYF.

This clonotype was observed a handful of times. The rearrangement uses TRBV12-3 or TRBV12-4 and TRBJ2-1; TRBD2 matches at 13 bases. CDR3 length: 16 residues. J lost 8 bases, V lost 5 bases, and 9 bases had no gene match. The DNA for the CDR3 is TGTGCCAGCAGTACAACTAGCGGGAGGGCCATCTATGAGCAGTTCTTC. This gives the protein CASSTTSGRAIYEQFF.

This clonotype occurred many times. The rearrangement links TRBV11-2 to TRBJ2-2; D gene unclear. This CDR3 comprises 17 residues. The germline V gene encodes CDR1 SGHAT and CDR2 FQNNGV. V was trimmed by 5 bases and J by 2 bases, leaving 18 bases between them. CDR3 coding DNA: TGTGCCAGCAGCCTCCGACCCCCTGGCTTAAACACCGGGGAGCTGTTTTTT. This translates into CASSLRPPGLNTGELFF.

The V gene is TRBV6-1, the J gene TRBJ1-1, with unresolved D. Germline CDR1 is MNHNS and CDR2 is SASEGT. V was shortened by 0 bases and J by 6 bases, with 8 bases between the two germline ends. This CDR3 is 13 amino acids long. CDR3 sequence reads: CASSEAPNAEAFF. The CDR3 region has the DNA TGTGCCAGCAGTGAAGCGCCTAACGCTGAAGCTTTCTTT.

On this clonotype itself: A read error is the likely source, as a far larger clone sits one nucleotide away. CDR3 amino acids: CASSFERGSYNEQFF. In DNA form, the CDR3 reads TGTGCCAGCAGCTTCGAGAGAGGGTCCTACAATGAGCAGTTCTTC. The chain carries TRBV7-3 and TRBJ2-7; D perhaps matches TRBD2 (5 bases). The DNA end lines up better with TRBJ2-1; the J call may be wrong. From germline, CDR1 is SGHTA and CDR2 FQGTGA. The length of the CDR3 is 15 residues.

This clonotype appeared many times. The gene calls are TRBV20-1 and TRBJ2-7; 13 bases agree with TRBD2. V lost 0 bases, J lost 6 bases, and 8 bases stayed unmatched. The CDR3 has 16 residues. Germline V gene data show CDR1 as DFQATT and CDR2 as SNEGSKA (reference sequence). The CDR3 DNA follows: TGCAGTGCTAGAGATTTCACTAGCGGGAGGGTGGGCGAGCAGTACTTC. Its translation: CSARDFTSGRVGEQYF.

The table lists this clonotype with many counts. The gene calls are TRBV30 and TRBJ2-6, with 9 bases matching TRBD1. The V segment lost 3 bases and the J segment 7 bases; nucleotides outside the gene matches: 13. The CDR3 runs 17 residues. Germline CDR1 is GTSNPN and CDR2 is SVGIG (reference sequence). CDR3 DNA: TGTGCCTGGAGCCCCGGACAGGGGAGGGTTAGAGCCAACGTCCTGACTTTC. Its translation is CAWSPGQGRVRANVLTF.

This clonotype came up many times. The chain has TRBV29-1 and TRBJ2-4; either TRBD1 or TRBD2 may fit D (5 bases each). The CDR3 spans 13 residues. The germline V gene has CDR1 SQVTM and CDR2 ANQGSEA. Between the trimmed V and J ends, which lost 6 bases and 4 bases, there was a span of 13 bases. CDR3 DNA: TGCAGCGTGTGGGGGAGCCCGAAAAACATTCAGTACTTC. It yields the protein CSVWGSPKNIQYF.

The table lists this clonotype with many counts. V usage is TRBV30 and J usage is TRBJ1-4; TRBD1 aligns across 9 bases. CDR1 is GTSNPN and CDR2 is SVGIG in the germline V gene (reference sequence). J was trimmed by 8 bases and V by 3 bases; bases with no gene match: 10. CDR3 size: 15 residues. The CDR3 DNA reads TGTGCCTGGAGCGGGGGGGACAGGGCGGGAGAAAAACTGTTTTTT. Encoded protein: CAWSGGDRAGEKLFF.

The rearrangement links TRBV29-1 to TRBJ1-4; D may be TRBD1 (5 bases). Looked up from germline, CDR1 is SQVTM and CDR2 is ANQGSEA. V shed 6 bases and J shed 0 bases, with 17 bases lying between them. This CDR3 region has 16 residues. This chain's CDR3 is CSVGGRGDSTNEKLFF. The CDR3, as DNA: TGCAGCGTCGGGGGAAGAGGGGACTCAACTAATGAAAAACTGTTTTTT.

The rearrangement links TRBV5-4 to TRBJ2-2; D might be TRBD2 (5 bases). Trimming pared 0 bases from V and 7 bases from J, leaving 10 bases between. The CDR3 has 14 amino acids. CDR1 and CDR2 from the germline V gene are SGHNT and YYREEE (reference sequence). As DNA, the CDR3 is TGTGCCAGCAGCTTGGGTCACGGGATCGGGGAGCTGTTTTTT. Translated, it gives CASSLGHGIGELFF.

The chain joins TRBV6-5 to TRBJ2-5; 10 bases are a match to TRBD2. This CDR3 comprises 16 residues. Per the germline V gene, CDR1 is MNHEY and CDR2 is SVGAGI. With 0 bases clipped from V and 3 bases from J, the junction kept 4 bases outside the gene matches. As DNA, the CDR3 is TGTGCCAGCAGTTACTCGATCGGGACTAGCGAAGAGACCCAGTACTTC. It encodes CASSYSIGTSEETQYF.

This clonotype was detected many times. The CDR3 DNA sequence: TGTGCCAGCAGTGAAGCGCTTACCGGGAGTTGGAATGAGCAGTTCTTC. Its protein product is CASSEALTGSWNEQFF. This rearrangement joins TRBV2 to TRBJ2-1, with D perhaps matching TRBD2 (6 bases). The V end was cut by 0 bases, the J end by 7 bases, with 16 bases between. This CDR3 is 16 amino acids long. Germline V lookup: CDR1 SNHLY, CDR2 FYNNEI.

The J gene is TRBJ2-2, the V gene TRBV6-1; D gene uncertain. V was clipped by 6 bases and J by 7 bases, with 15 bases between them. This CDR3 contains 14 residues. In germline, CDR1 is MNHNS, CDR2 SASEGT. CDR3 sequence (DNA): TGTGCCAGCAGGAGGTTGGGTATCAGCGGGGAGCTGTTTTTT. It yields the protein CASRRLGISGELFF.

This clonotype is a singleton in its sample. One base away lies a much larger clone, so this may be a sequencing read error. The chain has TRBV7-8 and TRBJ2-1; 8 nucleotides align to TRBD2. This CDR3 contains 16 residues. Germline V lookup: CDR1 SGHVS, CDR2 FQNEAQ. The CDR3 spells CVSSRPGTSSYNEQFF. CDR3 sequence (DNA): TGTGTCAGCAGCCGCCCCGGGACTAGCTCCTACAATGAGCAGTTCTTC.

This clonotype appeared a few times. This chain joins TRBV19 and TRBJ2-1; 11 bases match TRBD2. CDR1 and CDR2 from the germline V gene are LNHDA and SQIVND (reference sequence). Losses at the gene ends were 4 bases for V and 8 bases for J; bases not matched to a gene: 13. The CDR3 totals 17 residues. The CDR3 DNA reads TGTGCCAGTAGTACCCCCCCCCGTGGTAGCGGGAGGGATGAGCAGTTCTTC. This codes for CASSTPPRGSGRDEQFF. The variable domain in full, completed from reference TRBV19 and TRBJ2-1, reads DGGITQSPKYLFRKEGQNVTLSCEQNLNHDAMYWYRQDPGQGLRLIYYSQIVNDFQKGDIAEGYSVSREKKESFPLTVTSAQKNPTAFYLCASSTPPRGSGRDEQFFGPGTRLTVL.

On this clonotype itself: With a far larger clone one base away, a read error is the likely cause. The rearrangement uses TRBV28 and TRBJ1-5, with D unclear. Trimming pared 6 bases from V and 7 bases from J, leaving 13 bases between. CDR3 length: 13 residues. Looked up from germline, CDR1 is MDHEN and CDR2 is SYDVKM. CDR3 sequence: CASSSTGSQPQHF. The DNA for the CDR3 is TGTGCCAGCAGCTCCACGGGGAGCCAGCCCCAGCATTTT.